This TCR beta chain was recovered during a study of cytomegalovirus exposure and HLA in healthy donors. Concerning this clone itself: Its antigen remains unidentified.

Overall study findings and caveats: TCR beta chain V- and J-gene trimming was linked, in a later analysis, to a missense variant in DCLRE1C. Common viral pathogens seemed, in a later analysis, to connect with several of the most significant clusters.

From germline, CDR1 is SGHRS and CDR2 YFSETQ. The CDR3 totals 16 residues. V was clipped by 0 bases and J by 10 bases, with 20 bases between them. The PCR used 60 Vbeta and 13 Jbeta primers. Using immunoSEQ multiplex PCR, the repertoire was profiled, and TCRdb retains in-frame clones only, with some absent. The table shows about 120,000 clones, with approximately 80% occurring only once. What was sequenced was PBMCs. This sequence originates from a woman in her 30s in good health and CMV-seronegative. The rearrangement uses TRBV5-1 and TRBJ2-1, with a weak D call TRBD1 (5 bases). This CDR3 reads CASSLDISTALGEQFF. The CDR3 DNA reads as TGCGCCAGCAGCTTGGATATATCGACAGCCCTGGGAGAGCAGTTCTTC.